The clone carrying this TCR beta chain was detected only once. To release intraepithelial and lamina propria lymphocytes, the graft tissue was processed. The sample is drawn from a study of graft-versus-host responses after intestinal transplantation. The wider study: Those transplanted obtained multivisceral, liver-intestinal, or isolated intestinal grafts.

Measured with immunoSEQ multiplex PCR; TCRdb has only the in-frame clones, and not every one. There are some 17,000 clones in the sample; 80% occur only once, and 15% to 20% lies in the top ten. J was trimmed by 7 bases and V by 5 bases; bases with no gene match: 18. The CDR3 contains 17 residues. Germline V gives CDR1 LNHDA, CDR2 SQIVND (reference sequence). The specimen comprised ileum tissue, sampled around 96 days after intestinal transplant. The sequence derives from a human patient who received an intestinal transplant, so some T cells may come from the graft donor. The chain uses TRBV19 and TRBJ2-5; 8 bases agree with TRBD2. CDR3: CASSAALAGKRTGTQYF. CDR3 nucleotides: TGTGCCAGTAGTGCCGCCCTAGCGGGCAAACGAACAGGGACCCAGTACTTC.